Listed below are T cell receptor beta chains from one sample, sequenced in a study of T-cell memory formation after mild COVID-19. Using its own MiXCR run on the 5' RACE reads, TCRdb lists one record per CDR3 protein. The sample has approximately 82,000 distinct CDR3 sequences, 9.5% to 15% seen once; the top ten hold approximately 41%. Sequencing used PBMCs or a T cell subset sorted from them (not recorded which). These receptors were collected from a man between 18 and 35 years old who had mild COVID-19 (a few samples of this study predate the infection). Cell type and time point are not known. Both conserved end residues are part of each CDR3. D genes are given only for firm matches. Size is omitted from some rows. Given values are once, few, many or a class for expanded clones.

V	size	J	D	CDR3	DNA
TRBV7-6	few	TRBJ2-7	NA	CASSPEAGNSYEQYF	TGTGCCAGCAGCCCCGAGGCGGGGAACTCCTACGAGCAGTACTTC
TRBV21-1	NA	TRBJ1-4	NA	CASSMSDRGSTNEKLFF	TGTGCCAGCAGCATGTCAGACAGGGGCTCAACTAATGAAAAACTGTTTTTT
TRBV7-9	few	TRBJ2-7	NA	CASSPYALDTYYEQYF	TGTGCCAGCAGCCCCTATGCCTTAGACACCTACTACGAGCAGTACTTC
TRBV5-1	NA	TRBJ2-5	NA	CASSLANNPDWDQETQYF	TGCGCCAGCAGCTTGGCCAACAATCCGGACTGGGATCAAGAGACCCAGTACTTC
TRBV19	NA	TRBJ2-2	TRBD2	CGLAGKWGTGELFF	TGTGGTTTAGCGGGGAAATGGGGCACCGGGGAGCTGTTTTTT
TRBV6-5	NA	TRBJ2-2	NA	CASSYQGPGELFF	TGTGCCAGCAGCTACCAGGGTCCCGGGGAGCTGTTTTTT
TRBV7-9	NA	TRBJ1-1	NA	CASSYGSGNTEAFF	TGTGCCAGCAGCTATGGTTCGGGGAACACTGAAGCTTTCTTT
TRBV12-3/TRBV12-4	NA	TRBJ2-1	TRBD2	CASSPETSGGDNEQFF	TGTGCCAGCAGTCCTGAGACTAGCGGGGGGGACAATGAGCAGTTCTTC
TRBV5-1	many	TRBJ1-5	NA	CASSLIGDDQPQHF	TGCGCCAGCAGCCTCATCGGGGATGATCAGCCCCAGCATTTT
TRBV7-9	few	TRBJ2-3	NA	CASSLLGGPGDTQYF	TGTGCCAGCAGCTTATTGGGGGGGCCCGGAGATACGCAGTATTTT
TRBV27	few	TRBJ1-5	NA	CASSLSGGNQPQHF	TGTGCCAGCAGTTTAAGCGGGGGCAATCAGCCCCAGCATTTT
TRBV20-1	few	TRBJ2-2	NA	CSADPYGAGELFF	TGCAGTGCTGACCCTTATGGAGCCGGGGAGCTGTTTTTT
TRBV7-6	NA	TRBJ2-5	NA	CASSPQGWRETQYF	TGTGCCAGCAGCCCCCAGGGGTGGAGGGAGACCCAGTACTTC
TRBV7-9	few	TRBJ2-1	NA	CASSRAPTGYNEQFF	TGTGCCAGCAGCAGAGCCCCCACAGGGTACAATGAGCAGTTCTTC
TRBV7-8	NA	TRBJ2-5	TRBD2	CASSLAGGIRETQYF	TGTGCCAGCAGCTTAGCGGGGGGGATAAGGGAGACCCAGTACTTC
TRBV20-1	NA	TRBJ2-5	TRBD2	CSAPSGGLKETQYF	TGCAGTGCTCCTAGCGGGGGCTTGAAGGAGACCCAGTACTTC
TRBV6-5	NA	TRBJ1-2	NA	CASKRSITGKEGYTF	TGTGCCAGCAAACGATCTATCACGGGGAAGGAAGGCTACACCTTC
TRBV7-2	few	TRBJ2-3	NA	CASSFGVSTDTQYF	TGTGCCAGCAGCTTCGGGGTTAGCACAGATACGCAGTATTTT
TRBV21-1	few	TRBJ2-7	NA	CASSRGRGRYEQYF	TGTGCCAGCAGCAGGGGCAGGGGGCGATACGAGCAGTACTTC
TRBV7-9	few	TRBJ1-1	NA	CASSGYSAFF	TGTGCCAGCAGCGGCTACTCAGCTTTCTTT
TRBV12-3/TRBV12-4	NA	TRBJ2-3	TRBD2	CASSFRRTSGVLTDTQYF	TGTGCCAGCAGTTTCCGGAGGACTAGCGGGGTACTAACAGATACGCAGTATTTT
TRBV5-1	few	TRBJ2-7	TRBD2	CASSLLAGELSYEQYF	TGCGCCAGCAGCTTACTAGCGGGGGAACTCTCCTACGAGCAGTACTTC
TRBV4-1	many	TRBJ1-1	TRBD1	CASSGGTEAFF	TGCGCCAGCTCAGGGGGCACTGAAGCTTTCTTT
TRBV4-1	many	TRBJ2-7	TRBD2	CASSQPEAGGIGEQYF	TGCGCCAGCAGCCAACCGGAGGCCGGGGGGATAGGAGAGCAGTACTTC
TRBV7-2	few	TRBJ2-1	TRBD2	CASSLRLAGRYNEQFF	TGTGCCAGCAGCTTAAGACTAGCGGGGCGCTACAATGAGCAGTTCTTC
TRBV3-1	NA	TRBJ2-3	NA	CASSLPPRVGTSDTQYF	TGTGCCAGCAGCCTACCCCCCCGCGTCGGGACGTCAGATACGCAGTATTTT
TRBV5-1	few	TRBJ2-3	NA	CASRADSTDTQYF	TGCGCCAGTCGGGCAGACAGCACAGATACGCAGTATTTT
TRBV29-1	few	TRBJ1-1	NA	CSVVGQGLSEAFF	TGCAGCGTTGTGGGTCAGGGTCTATCTGAAGCTTTCTTT